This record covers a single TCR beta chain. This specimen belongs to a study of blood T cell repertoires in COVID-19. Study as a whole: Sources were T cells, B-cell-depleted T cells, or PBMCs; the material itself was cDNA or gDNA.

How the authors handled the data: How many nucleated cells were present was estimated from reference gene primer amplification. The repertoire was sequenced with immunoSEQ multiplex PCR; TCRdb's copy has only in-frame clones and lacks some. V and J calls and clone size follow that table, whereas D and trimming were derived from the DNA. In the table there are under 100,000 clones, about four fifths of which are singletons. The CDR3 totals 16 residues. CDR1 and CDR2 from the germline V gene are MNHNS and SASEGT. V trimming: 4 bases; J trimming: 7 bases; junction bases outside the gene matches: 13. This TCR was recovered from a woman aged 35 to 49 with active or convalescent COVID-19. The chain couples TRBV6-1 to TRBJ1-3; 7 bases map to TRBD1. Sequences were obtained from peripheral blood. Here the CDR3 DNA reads TGTGCCAGCAGTGGATGGACAGGTGGCCGGGGGAACACCATATATTTT. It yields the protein CASSGWTGGRGNTIYF.